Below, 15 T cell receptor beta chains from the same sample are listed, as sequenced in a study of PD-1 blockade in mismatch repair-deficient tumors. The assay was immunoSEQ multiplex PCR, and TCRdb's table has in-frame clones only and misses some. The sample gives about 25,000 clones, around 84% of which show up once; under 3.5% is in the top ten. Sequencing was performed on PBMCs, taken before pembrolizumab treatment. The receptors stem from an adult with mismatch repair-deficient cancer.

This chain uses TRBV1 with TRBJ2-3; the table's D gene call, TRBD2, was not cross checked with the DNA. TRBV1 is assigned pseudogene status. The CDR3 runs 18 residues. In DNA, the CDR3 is TGCACCAGCACCCCGAGCGAACTAGCGGGATGTAGCACAGATACGCAGTATTTT. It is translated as CTSTPSELAGCSTDTQYF.

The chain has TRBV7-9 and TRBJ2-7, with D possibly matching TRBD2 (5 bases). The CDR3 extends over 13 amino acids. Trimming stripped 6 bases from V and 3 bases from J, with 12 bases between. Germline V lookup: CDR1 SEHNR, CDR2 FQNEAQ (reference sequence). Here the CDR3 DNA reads TGTGCCAGCAGTTCCCGGGAAAGCTACGAGCAGTACTTC. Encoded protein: CASSSRESYEQYF.

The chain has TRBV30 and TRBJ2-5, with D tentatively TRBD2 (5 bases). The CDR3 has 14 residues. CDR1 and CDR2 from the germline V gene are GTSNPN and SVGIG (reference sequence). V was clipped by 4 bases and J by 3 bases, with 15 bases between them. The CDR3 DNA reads TGTGCCTGGATGGACTGGGGAATGGAAGAGACCCAGTACTTC. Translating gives CAWMDWGMEETQYF.

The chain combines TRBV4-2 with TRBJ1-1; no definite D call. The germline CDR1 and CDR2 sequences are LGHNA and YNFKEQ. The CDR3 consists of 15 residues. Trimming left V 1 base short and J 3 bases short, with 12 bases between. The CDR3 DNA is TGTGCCAGCAGCCAAGTCGACCGCGGGGACACTGAAGCTTTCTTT. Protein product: CASSQVDRGDTEAFF.

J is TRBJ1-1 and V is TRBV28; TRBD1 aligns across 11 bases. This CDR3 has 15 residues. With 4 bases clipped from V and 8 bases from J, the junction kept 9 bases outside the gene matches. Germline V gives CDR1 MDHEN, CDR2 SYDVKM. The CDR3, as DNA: TGTGCCAGCAGTTCCTACCGGGACAGGGGGAGGGAAGCTTTCTTT. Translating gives CASSSYRDRGREAFF.

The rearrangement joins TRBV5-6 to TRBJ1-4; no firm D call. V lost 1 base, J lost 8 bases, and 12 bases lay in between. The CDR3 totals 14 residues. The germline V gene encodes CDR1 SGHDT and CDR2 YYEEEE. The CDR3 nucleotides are TGTGCCAGCAGCTTGTACGGTTACCGGGAAAAACTGTTTTTT. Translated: CASSLYGYREKLFF.

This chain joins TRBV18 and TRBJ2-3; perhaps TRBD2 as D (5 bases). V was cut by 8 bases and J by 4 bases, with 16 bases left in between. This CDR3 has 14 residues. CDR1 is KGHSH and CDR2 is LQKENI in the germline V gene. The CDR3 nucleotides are TGTGCCAGCGCCCTAGCTCCGTGGGCAGATACGCAGTATTTT. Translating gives CASALAPWADTQYF.

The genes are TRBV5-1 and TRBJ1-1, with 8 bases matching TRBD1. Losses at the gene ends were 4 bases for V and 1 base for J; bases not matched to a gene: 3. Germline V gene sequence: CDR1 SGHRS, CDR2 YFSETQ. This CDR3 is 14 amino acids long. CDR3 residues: CASSAGTGNTEAFF. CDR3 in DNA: TGCGCCAGCAGCGCCGGGACAGGGAACACTGAAGCTTTCTTT.

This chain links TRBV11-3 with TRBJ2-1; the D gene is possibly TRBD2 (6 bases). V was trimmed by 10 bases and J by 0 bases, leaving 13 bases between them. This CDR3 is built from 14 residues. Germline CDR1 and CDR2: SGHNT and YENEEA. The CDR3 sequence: CATGSDYSYNEQFF. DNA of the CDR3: TGTGCCACCGGGAGCGATTACTCCTACAATGAGCAGTTCTTC. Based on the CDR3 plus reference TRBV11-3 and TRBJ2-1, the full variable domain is EAGVVQSPRYKIIEKKQPVAFWCNPISGHNTLYWYLQNLGQGPELLIRYENEEAVDDSQLPKDRFSAERLKGVDSTLKIQPAELGDSAVYLCATGSDYSYNEQFFGPGTRLTVL.

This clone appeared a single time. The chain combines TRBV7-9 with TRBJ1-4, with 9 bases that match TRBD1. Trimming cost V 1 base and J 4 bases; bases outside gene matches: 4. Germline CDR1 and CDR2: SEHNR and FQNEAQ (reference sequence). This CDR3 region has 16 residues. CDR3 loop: CASSLGDRAGNEKLFF. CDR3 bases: TGTGCCAGCAGCTTAGGGGACAGGGCAGGTAATGAAAAACTGTTTTTT.

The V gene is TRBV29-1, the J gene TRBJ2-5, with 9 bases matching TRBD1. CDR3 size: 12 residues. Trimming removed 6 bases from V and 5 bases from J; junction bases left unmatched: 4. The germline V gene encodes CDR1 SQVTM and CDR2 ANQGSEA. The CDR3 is CSVAGTGETQYF. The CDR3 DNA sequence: TGCAGCGTGGCCGGGACAGGGGAGACCCAGTACTTC. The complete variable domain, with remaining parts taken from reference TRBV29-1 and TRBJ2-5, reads SAVISQKPSRDICQRGTSLTIQCQVDSQVTMMFWYRQQPGQSLTLIATANQGSEATYESGFVIDKFPISRPNLTFSTLTVSNMSPEDSSIYLCSVAGTGETQYFGPGTRLLVL.

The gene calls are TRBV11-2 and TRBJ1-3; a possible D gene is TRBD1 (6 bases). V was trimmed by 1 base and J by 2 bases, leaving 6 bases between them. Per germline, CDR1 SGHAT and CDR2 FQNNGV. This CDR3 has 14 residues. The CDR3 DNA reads TGTGCCAGCAGCTTAGGGGGGCCTGGAAACACCATATATTTT. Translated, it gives CASSLGGPGNTIYF.

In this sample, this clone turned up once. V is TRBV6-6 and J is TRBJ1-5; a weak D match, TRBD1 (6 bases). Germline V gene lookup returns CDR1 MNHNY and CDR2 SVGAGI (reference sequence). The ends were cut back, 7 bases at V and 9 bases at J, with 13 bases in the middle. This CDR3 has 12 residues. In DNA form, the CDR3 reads TGTGCCAGCACCCAGACAGGCGCGCCCCAGCATTTT. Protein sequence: CASTQTGAPQHF.

CDR3 DNA: TGTGCCAGCAGCCAGATGGGGCGGCGCTCCTCAAACTACGAGCAGTACTTC. This translates into CASSQMGRRSSNYEQYF. This rearrangement joins TRBV7-2 to TRBJ2-7; TRBD1 is a possible D gene (5 bases). The CDR3 covers 17 residues. V gave up 5 bases and J gave up 3 bases, with 23 bases separating them. CDR1 is SGHTA, CDR2 FQGNSA, per germline.

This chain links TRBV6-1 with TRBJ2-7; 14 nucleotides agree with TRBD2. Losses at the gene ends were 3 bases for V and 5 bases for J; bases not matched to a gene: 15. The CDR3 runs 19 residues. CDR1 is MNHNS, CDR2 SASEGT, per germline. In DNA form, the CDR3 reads TGTGCCAGCAGTGATAGTGCGACTAGCGGGAGGGCCAGGGGCCACGAGCAGTACTTC. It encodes CASSDSATSGRARGHEQYF.